This TCR beta chain emerged from a study of cytomegalovirus exposure and HLA in healthy donors. PCR primers comprised 60 Vbeta and 13 Jbeta primers. The assay was immunoSEQ multiplex PCR, and TCRdb's table has in-frame clones only and misses some. The table lists some 170,000 clones, 70% to 80% of them singletons. Germline lookup yields CDR1 GTSNPN and CDR2 SVGIG (reference sequence). Trimming cost V 0 bases and J 5 bases, with 10 bases left between them. The CDR3 is 13 amino acids. The chain has TRBV30 and TRBJ1-1; D is unclear. This receptor was obtained from a male donor in good health and CMV-seronegative. The sample was PBMCs. The DNA for the CDR3 is TGTGCCTGGAGTGTCGGAGGAGTTACTGAAGCTTTCTTT. Translated, it gives CAWSVGGVTEAFF.